The entry below describes one T cell receptor beta chain. Its antigen is unidentified. V was shortened by 4 bases and J by 4 bases, with 17 bases between the two germline ends. The germline V gene has CDR1 SGHRS and CDR2 YFSETQ. The CDR3 is 15 residues long. Profiled with immunoSEQ multiplex PCR; TCRdb holds only in-frame clones, not every one. This repertoire shows roughly 1.5 million clones, roughly 98% found once; its top ten account for approximately 0.44%. The sample comes from a study of shared clonotypes between healthy human individuals. The overall study: Each donor's CD4 naive and CD4 memory cells filled three plates apiece, CD8 naive two, and CD8 memory one.

Study results and limitations: Shared across several donors were roughly 5% of the naive CD4 clonotypes. Owing to a small donor count, the genetic and exposure-history diversity represented was limited.

The chain uses TRBV5-1 and TRBJ1-2; TRBD1 might be the D (6 bases). The receptor was derived from a man aged 30 to 39 in good health. The specimen was naive CD4+ T cells sorted from blood. This sample's subset: CD45RA+ positively selected. The CDR3 reads CASSDGGRQIYGYTF. The CDR3, as DNA: TGCGCCAGCAGCGACGGGGGGCGACAGATCTATGGCTACACCTTC.